The following is a T cell receptor (beta chain) sequence with its context. Its antigen remains unidentified. The data derive from a study of CXCR3-negative and CXCR3-positive naive CD8 T cells (dated by TCRdb to about 2019). A note on the overall study: In total, 130 million to 150 million TRB reads were obtained, or roughly 1.5 +/- 0.3 million reads per library. Diversity and physicochemical repertoire analyses covered around 10 donors pooled from two independent experiments. The TRBV-TRBJ cluster analysis covered naive subsets from a handful of donors and memory cells from 3 donors.

The sample was run on a NextSeq 550. The Human TCR Profiling Kit (MiLaboratory) was used to prepare UMI-labeled 5' RACE TRB cDNA libraries. The full amount of extracted RNA was used for cDNA synthesis, and the full amount of resulting cDNA was used for PCR amplification. The libraries were made side by side, with each library going through the same number of PCR cycles. In the source study's methods: MIGEC and MiXCR extracted about 50,000 +/- 10,000 unique UMI-labeled TRB cDNA molecules per library, requiring at least two reads per UMI. On average, approximately 40,000 +/- 10,000 functional in-frame TRB CDR3 nucleotide clonotypes lacking stop codons were found per library. After each sample was downsampled to 5000 UMI-labeled TRB molecules, VDJtools was used to calculate diversity metrics such as normalized Shannon-Wiener and Chao1. VDJtools was used to calculate clonotype-size-weighted physicochemical properties of the central five CDR3 residues, namely interaction energy, strength, volume and Kidera factor 4. After TCRdb reprocessed the reads, each CDR3 protein sequence was kept as one row, without DNA. The V and J calls here are based on TCRdb, not the publication. The sample table gives over 55,000 distinct CDR3 sequences. The top ten constitute less than 0.65% of the sample.

Reading the germline V gene gives CDR1 SQVTM and CDR2 ANQGSEA. The CDR3 goes from the cysteine to the phenylalanine over 13 residues. No DNA was logged. Findings and caveats that apply to the study as a whole: Similar TRBV-TRBJ usage was shown by naive CXCR3-negative and CXCR3-positive cells from the same donor, whereas distinct patterns were shown by memory cells. Repertoire diversity was comparably high in both naive subsets but much lower in memory CD8+ T cells. TRB CDR3s from CXCR3-positive naive cells showed higher hydrophobicity (lower Kidera factor 4), lower energy, and higher strength and volume indices than CXCR3-negative naive cells. Because surface CD5, which has been linked to self-reactivity in mice, was comparable between naive subsets, TCR interaction strength was also inferred from TRB CDR3 physicochemical properties. Freshly isolated PBMCs were used for most assays because CXCR3 expression partially decreased after cryopreservation.

For every CD8+ T cell subset, 300,000 cells were flow-sorted straight into RLT lysis buffer, and each subset was sorted in triplicate. To exclude memory contaminants, naive CD8+ T cells were stringently defined as CD45RO-CCR7+CD27+CD95-. Standard density gradient centrifugation was used to isolate peripheral blood mononuclear cells from buffy coats. Naive CXCR3-negative and CXCR3-positive CD8+ T cells were flow-sorted using a FACSAria III. Total RNA was extracted from sorted cells using an RNeasy Mini Kit. This chain joins TRBV29-1 to TRBJ1-3. Sequencing was done on a sample of naive CXCR3+ CD8+ T cells from blood. Read against the paper, the sample's cell subset or site label means: CD45RO-CCR7+CD27+CD95- naive CD8+ T cells expressing CXCR3 (TNR3+). This receptor was identified in a human donor in good health. Some clones in this sample may be carry-over from other donors' samples. CDR3 loop: CSVQSTSGNTIYF.